The 8 T cell receptor beta chains below come from one sample, sequenced in a study of cytomegalovirus exposure and HLA in healthy donors. Assay: immunoSEQ multiplex PCR; the TCRdb copy retains only in-frame clones and omits some. The data contain approximately 170,000 clones, less than 85% of them singletons. Sequencing was carried out using PBMCs. These receptors came from a man between 18 and 29 years old in good health and CMV-seropositive.

A single count supports this clone. This chain links TRBV10-1 with TRBJ2-3, with 7 positions matching TRBD2. Germline trimming cut 5 bases from V and 1 base from J; bases unmatched to any gene: 0. The CDR3 runs 13 residues. CDR1 WNHNN and CDR2 SYGVQD come from the germline V gene (reference sequence). The CDR3 protein is CASSLAGTDTQYF. CDR3 coding DNA: TGCGCCAGCAGTCTAGCGGGCACAGATACGCAGTATTTT.

This clone appeared a single time. The rearrangement uses TRBV6-6 and TRBJ1-1; TRBD1 aligns across 7 bases. The CDR3 is 14 residues long. From germline, CDR1 is MNHNY and CDR2 SVGAGI (reference sequence). The V and J ends lost 10 bases and 6 bases, in that order; junction bases with no gene match: 14. In DNA, the CDR3 is TGTGCCACCCTCCTTGGACAGGTCTTCGCTGAAGCTTTCTTT. Translated, it gives CATLLGQVFAEAFF.

The chain employs TRBV30 and TRBJ1-5; a possible D gene is TRBD1 (5 bases). The CDR3 consists of 17 residues. The ends were cut back, 0 bases at V and 5 bases at J, with 20 bases in the middle. Germline lookup yields CDR1 GTSNPN and CDR2 SVGIG (reference sequence). The CDR3 is CAWSVKGRGGTDQPQHF. CDR3 bases: TGTGCCTGGAGTGTAAAGGGTAGGGGAGGGACGGATCAGCCCCAGCATTTT.

This chain connects TRBV28 to TRBJ2-7, with 12 positions matching TRBD2. The J segment lost 2 bases and the V segment lost 2 bases, leaving 7 bases of the junction unmatched. From germline, CDR1 is MDHEN and CDR2 SYDVKM. This CDR3 spans 17 amino acids. The CDR3 loop is CASSLGLTSGSAYEQYF. CDR3 coding DNA: TGTGCCAGCAGTTTAGGTTTGACTAGCGGGAGTGCCTACGAGCAGTACTTC.

The chain couples TRBV19 to TRBJ2-2; 9 bases are shared with TRBD2. Trimming at V came to 6 bases and at J to 0 bases, leaving 2 bases not matched to a gene. The CDR3 is made up of 15 amino acids. The V gene's germline CDR1 is LNHDA and CDR2 SQIVND (reference sequence). The CDR3 is CASSSSGANTGELFF. CDR3 sequence (DNA): TGTGCCAGTAGCTCTAGCGGGGCGAACACCGGGGAGCTGTTTTTT. Filled out from reference TRBV19 and TRBJ2-2, the complete variable domain reads DGGITQSPKYLFRKEGQNVTLSCEQNLNHDAMYWYRQDPGQGLRLIYYSQIVNDFQKGDIAEGYSVSREKKESFPLTVTSAQKNPTAFYLCASSSSGANTGELFFGEGSRLTVL.

For the CDR3, the DNA is TGTGCCAGCACCCCTTTAGGACTAGCGGGAGGTGAAGAGACCCAGTACTTC. Translated: CASTPLGLAGGEETQYF. The rearrangement joins TRBV28 to TRBJ2-5; 14 bases fit TRBD2. Trimming at V came to 7 bases and at J to 3 bases, leaving 10 bases not matched to a gene. This CDR3 has 17 residues. Germline-derived CDR1 and CDR2 are MDHEN and SYDVKM.

This clone was seen a few times. V is TRBV18 and J is TRBJ1-4; D gene unclear. V was clipped by 4 bases and J by 5 bases, with 8 bases between them. The CDR3 contains 13 residues. Germline-derived CDR1 and CDR2 are KGHSH and LQKENI. The CDR3 DNA is TGTGCCAGCTCACGCGGAGAGAATGAAAAACTGTTTTTT. Translated: CASSRGENEKLFF. The full variable domain, completed using reference TRBV18 and TRBJ1-4, is NAGVMQNPRHLVRRRGQEARLRCSPMKGHSHVYWYRQLPEEGLKFMVYLQKENIIDESGMPKERFSAEFPKEGPSILRIQQVVRGDSAAYFCASSRGENEKLFFGSGTQLSVL.

J is TRBJ1-1 and V is TRBV28; tentatively, D is TRBD1 (5 bases). CDR3 size: 14 residues. Germline CDR1 and CDR2: MDHEN and SYDVKM. Trimming cost V 6 bases and J 4 bases, with 15 bases left between them. CDR3 sequence reads: CASRWQGISTEAFF. The CDR3 region has the DNA TGTGCCAGCAGATGGCAGGGCATTAGCACTGAAGCTTTCTTT.